This TCR beta chain comes out of a study of regulatory T cells in long-lasting Graves disease. Study-wide results and caveats: Thyroid tissue went unexamined; only peripheral blood was analyzed.

This clonotype was seen a handful of times. What it binds is not known. Sequencing libraries for TCR beta were prepared with iRepertoire HTBI primers and Arm-PCR of CDR3 regions. TCRdb analysed the multiplex PCR reads with MiXCR anew, one entry per CDR3 protein. This table has 700,000 or so distinct CDR3 sequences, 25% to 30% appearing once. V lost 0 bases to trimming and J lost 2 bases, with 13 bases between them. Germline CDR1 GTSNPN, CDR2 SVGIG (reference sequence). The CDR3 has 15 residues. Specified time point: persistent/refractory GD, antithyroid drugs over 5 years with positive TRAb. Following extraction of RNA from PBMCs, that RNA was used to make the TCR library. Peripheral blood, at 7.5 to 9 milliliters, went into EDTA tubes.

The J gene is TRBJ1-1, the V gene TRBV30, with TRBD1 as a possible D gene (5 bases). This TCR derives from a female donor with Graves disease. Material: peripheral blood mononuclear cells (PBMCs), obtained when the disease was refractory, from a patient treated with antithyroid drugs. CDR3 sequence: CAWSVIFGGNTEAFF. The CDR3, as DNA: TGTGCCTGGAGTGTAATATTCGGGGGAAACACTGAAGCTTTCTTT.